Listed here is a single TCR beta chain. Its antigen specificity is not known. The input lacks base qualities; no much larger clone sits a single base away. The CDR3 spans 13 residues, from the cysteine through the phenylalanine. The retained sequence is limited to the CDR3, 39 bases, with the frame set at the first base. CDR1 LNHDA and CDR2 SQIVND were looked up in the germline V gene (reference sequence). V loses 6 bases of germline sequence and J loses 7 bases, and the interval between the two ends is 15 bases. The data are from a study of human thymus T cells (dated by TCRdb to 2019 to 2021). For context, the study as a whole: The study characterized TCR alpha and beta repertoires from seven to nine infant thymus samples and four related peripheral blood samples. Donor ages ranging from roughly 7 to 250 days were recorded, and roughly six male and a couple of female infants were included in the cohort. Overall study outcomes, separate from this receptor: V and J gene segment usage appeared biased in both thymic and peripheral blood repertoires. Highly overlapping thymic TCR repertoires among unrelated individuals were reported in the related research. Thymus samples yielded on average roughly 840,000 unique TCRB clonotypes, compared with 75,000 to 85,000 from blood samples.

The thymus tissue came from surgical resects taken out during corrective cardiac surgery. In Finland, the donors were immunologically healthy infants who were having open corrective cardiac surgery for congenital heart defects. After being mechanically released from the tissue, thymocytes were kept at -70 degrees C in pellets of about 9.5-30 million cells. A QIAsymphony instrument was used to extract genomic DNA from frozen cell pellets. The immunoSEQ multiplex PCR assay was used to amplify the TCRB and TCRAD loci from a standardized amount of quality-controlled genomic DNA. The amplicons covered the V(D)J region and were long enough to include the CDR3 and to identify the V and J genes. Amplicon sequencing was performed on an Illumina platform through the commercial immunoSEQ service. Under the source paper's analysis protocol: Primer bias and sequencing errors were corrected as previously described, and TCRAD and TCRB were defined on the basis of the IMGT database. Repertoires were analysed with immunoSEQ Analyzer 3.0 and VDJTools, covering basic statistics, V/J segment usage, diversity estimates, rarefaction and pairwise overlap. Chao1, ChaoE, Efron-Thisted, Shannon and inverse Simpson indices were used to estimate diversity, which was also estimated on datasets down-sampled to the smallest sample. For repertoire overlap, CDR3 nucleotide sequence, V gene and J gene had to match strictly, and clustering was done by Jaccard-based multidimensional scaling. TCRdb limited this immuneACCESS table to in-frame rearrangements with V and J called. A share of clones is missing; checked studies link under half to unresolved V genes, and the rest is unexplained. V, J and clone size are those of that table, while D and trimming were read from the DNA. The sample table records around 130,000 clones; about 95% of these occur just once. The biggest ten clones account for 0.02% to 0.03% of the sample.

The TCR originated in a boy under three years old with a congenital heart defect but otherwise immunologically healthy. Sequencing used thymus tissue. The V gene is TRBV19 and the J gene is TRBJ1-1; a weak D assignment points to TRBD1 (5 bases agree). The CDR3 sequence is CASRLRGTVEAFF. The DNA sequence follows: TGTGCCAGTAGGTTAAGAGGGACCGTTGAAGCTTTCTTT.